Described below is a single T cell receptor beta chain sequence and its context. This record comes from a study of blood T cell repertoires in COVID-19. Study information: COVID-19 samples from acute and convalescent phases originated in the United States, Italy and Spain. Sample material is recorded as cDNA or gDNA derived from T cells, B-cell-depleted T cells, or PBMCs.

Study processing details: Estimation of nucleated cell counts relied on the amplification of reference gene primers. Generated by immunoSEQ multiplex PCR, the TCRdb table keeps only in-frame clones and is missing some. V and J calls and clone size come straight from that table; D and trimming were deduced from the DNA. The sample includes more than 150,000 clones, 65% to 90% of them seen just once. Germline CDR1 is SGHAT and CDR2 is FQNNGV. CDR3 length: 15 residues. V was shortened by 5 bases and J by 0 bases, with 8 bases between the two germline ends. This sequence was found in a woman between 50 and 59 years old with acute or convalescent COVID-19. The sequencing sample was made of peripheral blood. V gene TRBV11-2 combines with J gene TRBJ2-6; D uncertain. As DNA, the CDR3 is TGTGCCAGCAGCCTACAGTACTCTGGGGCCAACGTCCTGACTTTC. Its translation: CASSLQYSGANVLTF.